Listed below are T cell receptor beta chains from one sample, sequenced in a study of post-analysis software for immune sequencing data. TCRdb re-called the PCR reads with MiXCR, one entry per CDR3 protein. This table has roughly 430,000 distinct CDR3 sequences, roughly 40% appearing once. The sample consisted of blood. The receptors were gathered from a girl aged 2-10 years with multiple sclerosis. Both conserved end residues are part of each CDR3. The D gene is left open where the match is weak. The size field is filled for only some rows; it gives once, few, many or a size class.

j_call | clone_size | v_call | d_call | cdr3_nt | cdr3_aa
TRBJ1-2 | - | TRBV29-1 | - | TGCAGCGTTGAAGCGGGGAACTATGGCTACACCTTC | CSVEAGNYGYTF
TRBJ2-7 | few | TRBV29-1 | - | TGCAGCGCCCTAGGCCCCAGGGAACGCCACGAGCAGTACTTC | CSALGPRERHEQYF
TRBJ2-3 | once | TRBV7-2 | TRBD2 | TGTGCCAGCAGCTACCAAGCGGGGCTCACAGATACGCAGTATTTT | CASSYQAGLTDTQYF
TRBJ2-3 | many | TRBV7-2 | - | TGTGCCAGCAGCTCCGATCCGGGGCCAGAGGAAGCGCAGTATTTT | CASSSDPGPEEAQYF
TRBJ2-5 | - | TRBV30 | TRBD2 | TGTGCCTGGACCCCCTTAGCGGGGCCCCAAGAGACCCAGTACTTC | CAWTPLAGPQETQYF
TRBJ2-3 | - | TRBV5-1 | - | TGCGCCAGCAGTTCGCTCGATCCCTCAGATACGCAGTATTTT | CASSSLDPSDTQYF
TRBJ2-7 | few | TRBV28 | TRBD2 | TGTGCCAGCAGAGGTTTAGCGGGACTGGAGCAGTACTTC | CASRGLAGLEQYF
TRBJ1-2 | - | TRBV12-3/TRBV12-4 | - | TGTGCCAGCACAAGGACACCTACCTATGGCTACACCTTC | CASTRTPTYGYTF
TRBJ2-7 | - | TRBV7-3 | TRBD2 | TGTGCCAGCAGCTTCAGAGCGGGACGATTGACCCCCTACGAGCAGTACTTC | CASSFRAGRLTPYEQYF
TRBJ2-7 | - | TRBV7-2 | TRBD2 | TGTGCCAGCAGCCCTCCGGGACTAGCGGCCTCCTACGAGCAGTACTTC | CASSPPGLAASYEQYF
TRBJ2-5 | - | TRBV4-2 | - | TGTGCCAGCAGCCAAGGAAGGGGAGTGCGGGAGACCCAGTACTTC | CASSQGRGVRETQYF
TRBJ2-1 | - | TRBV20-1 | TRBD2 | TGCAGCAGGGGCCAGGGCGGGAGGTACAATGAGCAGTTCTTC | CSRGQGGRYNEQFF
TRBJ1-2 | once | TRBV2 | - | TGTGCCAGCAGTCTCTTGGGGCGACAGGCTGGCTACACCTTC | CASSLLGRQAGYTF
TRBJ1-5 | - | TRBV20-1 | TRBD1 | TGCAGTGCAAGAGACAGGGGGATCGCAAATCAGCCCCGGCATTTT | CSARDRGIANQPRHF
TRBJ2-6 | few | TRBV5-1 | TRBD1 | TGCGCTTCCGGGACAGATTCTTCTGGGGCCAACGTCCTGACTTTC | CASGTDSSGANVLTF
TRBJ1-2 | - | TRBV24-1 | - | TGTGCCACCAGTGCTCTTGTCACTGGGTCTTGGTATGGCTACACCTTC | CATSALVTGSWYGYTF
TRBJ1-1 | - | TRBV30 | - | TGTGCCTACCTCGACTCCAGCCCTACACTGAACACTGAAGCTTTCTTT | CAYLDSSPTLNTEAFF
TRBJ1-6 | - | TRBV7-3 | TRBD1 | TGTGCCAGCAGCCTCCACCCGACAGGGGCAAATTCACCCCTCCACTTT | CASSLHPTGANSPLHF
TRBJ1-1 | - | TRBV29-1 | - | TGCAGCCCTGGAGGGGCGGGGGCGAACACTGAGGCTTTCTTT | CSPGGAGANTEAFF
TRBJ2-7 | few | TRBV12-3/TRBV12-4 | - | TGTGCCAGCAGTTTAATGCGTTACGAGCAGTACTTC | CASSLMRYEQYF
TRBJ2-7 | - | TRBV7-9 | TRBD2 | TGTGCCAGCAGCTTAGCGCTCAGGGAGGGAGAGCAGTACTTC | CASSLALREGEQYF
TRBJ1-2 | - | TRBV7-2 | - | TGTGCCAGCAGCGGATACAGCGAGAGGTCCTATGGCTACACCTTC | CASSGYSERSYGYTF
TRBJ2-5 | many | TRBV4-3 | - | TGCGCCAGCAGCCAAGATCTGGGGACACAAGAGACCCAGTACTTC | CASSQDLGTQETQYF
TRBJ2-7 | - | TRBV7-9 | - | TGTGCCGGCGAAGATCACCTAACAGAATCCTACGAGCAGTACTTC | CAGEDHLTESYEQYF
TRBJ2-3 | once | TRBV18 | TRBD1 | TGTGTCAGCTCACTGACAGGGGGCTCAGATACGCAGTATTTT | CVSSLTGGSDTQYF
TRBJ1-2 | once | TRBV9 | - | TGTGTCAGCAGCGCCTCGGACCTAATGCACTATGGCTACACCTTC | CVSSASDLMHYGYTF
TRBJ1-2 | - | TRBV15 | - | TGTGCCACCAGCGGACCCAGGGGTCGCATGAACTATGGCTACACCTTC | CATSGPRGRMNYGYTF
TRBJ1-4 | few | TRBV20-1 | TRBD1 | TGCAGTGCTAGAGTCGCGGGACAGGGGGCCATTAATGAAAAACTGTTTTTT | CSARVAGQGAINEKLFF
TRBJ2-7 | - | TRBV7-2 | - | TGTGCCAGCAGCTCCCCGGGAGTTGACTACGAGCAGTACTTC | CASSSPGVDYEQYF
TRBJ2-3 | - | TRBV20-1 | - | TGCAGTGGCTTGTTTTGGGGGGCCGTAAGCACAGATACGCAGTATTTT | CSGLFWGAVSTDTQYF
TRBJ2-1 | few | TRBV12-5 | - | TGTGCTAGTGGTTTGGTCCTCACAGACAGGCACAATGAGCAGTTCTTC | CASGLVLTDRHNEQFF
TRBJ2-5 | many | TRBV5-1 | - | TGTGCCAGCAGGACCCAAGAGACCCAGTACTTC | CASRTQETQYF
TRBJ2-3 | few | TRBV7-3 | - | TGTGCCAGCAGCTCCGCTTTCACAGATACGCAGTATTTT | CASSSAFTDTQYF
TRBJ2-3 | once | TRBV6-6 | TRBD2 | TGTGCCAGCAGGCATCGGGAGGGCCCAGATACGCAGTATTTT | CASRHREGPDTQYF
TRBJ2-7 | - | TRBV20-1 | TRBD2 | TGCAGTGCTAGGTTGGGACTAGCGGGGCCCTCCTACGAGCAGTACTTC | CSARLGLAGPSYEQYF
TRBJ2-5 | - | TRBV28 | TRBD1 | TGTGCCAGCCGAATAGGGCCGGGACAGGGGTGGGAGCAGTACTTC | CASRIGPGQGWEQYF
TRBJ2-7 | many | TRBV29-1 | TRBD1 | TGCAGCGTGGGACAGGGTGTGTACGAGCAGTACTTC | CSVGQGVYEQYF
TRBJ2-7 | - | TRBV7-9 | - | TGTGCCAGCAGTTTCGCCGGGACGCCTGGTGAGCAGTACTTC | CASSFAGTPGEQYF
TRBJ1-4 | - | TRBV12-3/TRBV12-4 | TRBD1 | TGTGCCAGCAGTTTTGGACAGGGTTCTAATGAAAAACTGTTTTTT | CASSFGQGSNEKLFF
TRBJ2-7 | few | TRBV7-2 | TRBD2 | TGTGCCAGCAGCCCATACAGAGTCCGACTAGCTGACGAGCAGTACTTC | CASSPYRVRLADEQYF
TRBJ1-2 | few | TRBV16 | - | TGTGCCAGCAGCCGCCAGAACAATAACTATGGCTACACCTTC | CASSRQNNNYGYTF
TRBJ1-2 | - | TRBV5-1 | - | TGCGCCAGCAGCTGGCAGGGGACTCTAGCTAACTATGGCTACACCTTC | CASSWQGTLANYGYTF
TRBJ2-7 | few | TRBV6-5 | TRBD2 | TGTGCCAGCAGTGGCACTAGCGGTGGCTACGAGCAGTACTTC | CASSGTSGGYEQYF
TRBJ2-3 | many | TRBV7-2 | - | TGTGCCAGCAGCTTAAGACAGAGCACAGATACGCAGTATTTT | CASSLRQSTDTQYF
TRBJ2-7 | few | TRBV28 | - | TGTGCCAGCAGTTTACCTGCGGGCGAGCAGTACTTC | CASSLPAGEQYF
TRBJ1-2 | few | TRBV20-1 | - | TGCAGTGCTAGTTCGGGGAGCTATGGCTACACCTTC | CSASSGSYGYTF
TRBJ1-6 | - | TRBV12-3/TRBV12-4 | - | TGTGCCAGCAGTTTAACATCCGATTCACCCCTCCACTTT | CASSLTSDSPLHF
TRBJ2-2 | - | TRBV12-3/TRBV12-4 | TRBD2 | TGTGCCAGCAGTTCAAGCGGGGGGACGAACACCGGGGAGCTGTTTTTT | CASSSSGGTNTGELFF
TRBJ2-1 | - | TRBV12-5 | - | TGTGCTAGTGCCCTGGATGGAGGGCATGAGCAGTTCTTC | CASALDGGHEQFF
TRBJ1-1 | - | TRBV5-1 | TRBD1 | TGCGCCAGCAGCTCATTCACAGGGGACACTGAAGCTTTCTTT | CASSSFTGDTEAFF
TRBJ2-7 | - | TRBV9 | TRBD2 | TGTGCCAGGGACTGTACTGGCGGGAGGGCCGGAACGCCCTACGAGCAGTACTTC | CARDCTGGRAGTPYEQYF
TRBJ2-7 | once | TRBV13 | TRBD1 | TGTGCCAGCAGCTCCGGGACAGTGGTCGGGCAGTACTTC | CASSSGTVVGQYF
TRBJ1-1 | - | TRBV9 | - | TGTGCCAGCAGCGTACAACAGGGAAACACTGAAGCTTTCTTT | CASSVQQGNTEAFF
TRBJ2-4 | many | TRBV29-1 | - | TGCAGCGTTGCCGCAGGGGCAGGGTTAGGGAACATTCAGTACTTC | CSVAAGAGLGNIQYF
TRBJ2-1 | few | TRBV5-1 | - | TGCGCCAGCAAGAAGTATCTAACCTCGGATGAGCAGTTCTTC | CASKKYLTSDEQFF
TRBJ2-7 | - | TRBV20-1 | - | TGCAGTGCTAGAGACAGAAGCGACCGGGTTTTGGGCGAGCAGTACTTC | CSARDRSDRVLGEQYF
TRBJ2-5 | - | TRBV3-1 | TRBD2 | TGTGCCAGCAGCCAATGGTCTAGCGGGGAGAAGACCCAGTACTTC | CASSQWSSGEKTQYF
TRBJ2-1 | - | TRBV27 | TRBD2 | TGTACCAGCAGTTTATACGCGGGGGTTGGCAATGAGCAGTTCTTC | CTSSLYAGVGNEQFF
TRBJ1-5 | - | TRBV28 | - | TGTGCCAGCAGTTTATACCCGGACAGTTATAGCAATCAGTCCCAGCATTTT | CASSLYPDSYSNQSQHF